This TCR beta chain is drawn from a study of blood T cells in healthy people across ages. Through a sample-barcoded 5' primer and a J-beta primer mix, a second PCR was run for 7 to 11 cycles. TCRdb passed the 5' RACE reads through MiXCR, listing each CDR3 protein once. This table holds about 630,000 distinct CDR3 sequences, approximately 21% found once. CDR3 length: 15 residues. V lost 4 bases and J 3 bases, leaving 16 bases between the germline ends. Germline CDR1 reads MGHRA; CDR2 reads YSYEKL. A note on this clonotype: The antigen is undetermined.

General observations from the study: Versus aged donors, long-lived donors had higher diversity and more naive CD4+ cells.

This clonotype was obtained from a man between 65 and 85 years old in good health. V and J are TRBV4-1 and TRBJ2-7; a possible D gene is TRBD1 (5 bases). Material: blood. The CDR3 loop reads CASSLHGAALYEQYF. As DNA, the CDR3 is TGCGCCAGCAGCCTACATGGGGCAGCGCTCTACGAGCAGTACTTC.